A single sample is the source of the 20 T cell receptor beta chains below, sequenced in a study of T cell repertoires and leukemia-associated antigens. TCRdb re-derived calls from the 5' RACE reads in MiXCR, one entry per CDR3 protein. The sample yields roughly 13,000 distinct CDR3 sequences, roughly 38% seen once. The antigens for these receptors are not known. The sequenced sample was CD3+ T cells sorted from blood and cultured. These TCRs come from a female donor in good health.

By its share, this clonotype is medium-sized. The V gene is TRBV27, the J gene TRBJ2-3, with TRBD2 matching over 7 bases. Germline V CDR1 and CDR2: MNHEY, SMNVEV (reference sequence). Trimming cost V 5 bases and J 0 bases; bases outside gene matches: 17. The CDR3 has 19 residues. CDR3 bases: TGTGCCAGCAGTCTTCTAGCGGCAGGACTGAGATATAGCACAGATACGCAGTATTTT. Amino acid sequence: CASSLLAAGLRYSTDTQYF.

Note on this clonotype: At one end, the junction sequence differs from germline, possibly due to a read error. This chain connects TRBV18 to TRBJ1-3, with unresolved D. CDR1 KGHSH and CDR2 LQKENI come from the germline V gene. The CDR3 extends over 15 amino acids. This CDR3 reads CASSPLSGSGNTIYF. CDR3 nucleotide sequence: TGTGCCAGCTCACCGCTTTCGGGCTCTGGGAACACCATATATTTT.

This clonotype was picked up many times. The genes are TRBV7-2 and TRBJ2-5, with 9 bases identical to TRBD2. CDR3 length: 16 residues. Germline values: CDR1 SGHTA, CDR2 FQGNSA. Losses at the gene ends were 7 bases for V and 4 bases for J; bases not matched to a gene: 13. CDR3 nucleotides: TGTGCCAGCACCAAGACCCCTGGCGGGAGGGGAGAGACCCAGTACTTC. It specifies CASTKTPGGRGETQYF.

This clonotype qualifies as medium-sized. Written as DNA, the CDR3 is TGCAGCGTTGCGGCCAGGGGGGGAGGGGGCACTGAAGCTTTCTTT. It codes for CSVAARGGGGTEAFF. The V and J genes are TRBV29-1 and TRBJ1-1; 7 positions match TRBD1. The CDR3 covers 15 residues. CDR1 SQVTM and CDR2 ANQGSEA come from the germline V gene. The junction had 12 bases not matched to a gene; V was cut back by 4 bases and J by 4 bases.

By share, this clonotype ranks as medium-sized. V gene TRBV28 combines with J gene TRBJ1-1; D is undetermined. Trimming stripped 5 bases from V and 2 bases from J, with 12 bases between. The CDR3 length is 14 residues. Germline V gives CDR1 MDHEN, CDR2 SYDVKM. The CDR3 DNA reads TGTGCCAGCAGTCCTCAACCAGAAAACACTGAAGCTTTCTTT. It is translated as CASSPQPENTEAFF.

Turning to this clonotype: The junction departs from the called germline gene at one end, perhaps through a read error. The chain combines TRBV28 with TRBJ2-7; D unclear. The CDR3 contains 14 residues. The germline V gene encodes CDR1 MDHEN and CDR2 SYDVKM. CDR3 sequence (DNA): TGTGCCAGCAGTTTATTGGGCCCCAACTACGGGCAGTACTTC. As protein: CASSLLGPNYGQYF.

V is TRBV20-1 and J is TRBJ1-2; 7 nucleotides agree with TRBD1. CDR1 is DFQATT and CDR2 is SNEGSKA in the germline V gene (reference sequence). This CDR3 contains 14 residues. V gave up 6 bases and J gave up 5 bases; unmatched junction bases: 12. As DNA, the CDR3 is TGCAGTGCCGAAGACCACGACAGGGTTTATGGCTACACCTTC. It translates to CSAEDHDRVYGYTF.

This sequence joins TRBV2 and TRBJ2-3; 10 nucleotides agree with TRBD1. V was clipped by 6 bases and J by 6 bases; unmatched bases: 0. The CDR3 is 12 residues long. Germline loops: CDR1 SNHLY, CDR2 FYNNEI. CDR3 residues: CASRTGGDTQYF. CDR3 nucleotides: TGTGCCAGCAGGACAGGGGGCGATACGCAGTATTTT.

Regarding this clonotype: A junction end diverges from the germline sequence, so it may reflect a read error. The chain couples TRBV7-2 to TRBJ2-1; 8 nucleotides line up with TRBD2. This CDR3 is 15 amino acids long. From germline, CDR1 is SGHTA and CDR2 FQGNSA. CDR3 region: CASSLELAETIEQSF. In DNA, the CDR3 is TGTGCCAGCAGCTTAGAACTAGCGGAGACTATAGAGCAGTCCTTC.

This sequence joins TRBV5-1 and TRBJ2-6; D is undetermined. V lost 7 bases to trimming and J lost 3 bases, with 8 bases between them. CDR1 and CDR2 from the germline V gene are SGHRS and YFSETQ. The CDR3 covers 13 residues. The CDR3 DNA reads TGCGCCAGCGTTACGGTTGGGGCCAACGTCCTGACTTTC. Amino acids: CASVTVGANVLTF. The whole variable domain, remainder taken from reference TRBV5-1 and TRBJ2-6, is KAGVTQTPRYLIKTRGQQVTLSCSPISGHRSVSWYQQTPGQGLQFLFEYFSETQRNKGNFPGRFSGRQFSNSRSEMNVSTLELGDSALYLCASVTVGANVLTFGAGSRLTVL.

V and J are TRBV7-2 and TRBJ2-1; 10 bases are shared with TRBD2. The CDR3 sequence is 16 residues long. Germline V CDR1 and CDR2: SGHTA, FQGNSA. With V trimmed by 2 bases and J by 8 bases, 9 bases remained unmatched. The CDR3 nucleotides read TGTGCCAGCAGCTTACTAGCGGGAGTAAAGGACGATGAGCAGTTCTTC. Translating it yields CASSLLAGVKDDEQFF.

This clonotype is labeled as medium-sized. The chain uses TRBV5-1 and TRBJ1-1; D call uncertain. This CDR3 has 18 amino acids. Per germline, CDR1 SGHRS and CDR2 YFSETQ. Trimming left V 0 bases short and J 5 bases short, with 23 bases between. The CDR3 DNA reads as TGCGCCAGCAGCTTGGAGGTTTGGCGAGGAGAGGTGTGGACTGAAGCTTTCTTT. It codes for CASSLEVWRGEVWTEAFF.

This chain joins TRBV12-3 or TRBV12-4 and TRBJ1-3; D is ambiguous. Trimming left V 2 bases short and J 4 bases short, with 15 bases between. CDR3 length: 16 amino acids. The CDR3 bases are TGTGCCAGCAGTTTATTTGCGGGGTTAGCCGGAAACACCATATATTTT. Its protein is CASSLFAGLAGNTIYF.

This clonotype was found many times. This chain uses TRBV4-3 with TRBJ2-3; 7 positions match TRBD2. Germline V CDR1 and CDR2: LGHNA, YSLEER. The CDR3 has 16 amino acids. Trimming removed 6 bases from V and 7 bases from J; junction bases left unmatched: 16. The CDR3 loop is CASSTGRGRERNTQYF. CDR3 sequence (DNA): TGCGCCAGCAGTACCGGGAGAGGGCGGGAGCGAAATACGCAGTATTTT.

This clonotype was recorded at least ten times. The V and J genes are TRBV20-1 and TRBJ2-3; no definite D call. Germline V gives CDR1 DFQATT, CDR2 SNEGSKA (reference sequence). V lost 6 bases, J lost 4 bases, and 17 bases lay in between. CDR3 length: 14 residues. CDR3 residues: CSATDRSVPDTQYF. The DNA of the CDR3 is TGCAGTGCAACGGACCGAAGCGTCCCAGATACGCAGTATTTT.

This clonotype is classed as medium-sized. In DNA form, the CDR3 reads TGCAGTCGCCCGGGACTAGCGGGAGCTCGTAGGGCCAAAAACATTCAGTACTTC. Protein sequence: CSRPGLAGARRAKNIQYF. The chain uses TRBV20-1 and TRBJ2-4; TRBD2 agrees at 14 bases. V lost 8 bases and J lost 1; bases outside the gene matches: 13. Per the germline V gene, CDR1 is DFQATT and CDR2 is SNEGSKA (reference sequence). The CDR3 contains 18 residues.

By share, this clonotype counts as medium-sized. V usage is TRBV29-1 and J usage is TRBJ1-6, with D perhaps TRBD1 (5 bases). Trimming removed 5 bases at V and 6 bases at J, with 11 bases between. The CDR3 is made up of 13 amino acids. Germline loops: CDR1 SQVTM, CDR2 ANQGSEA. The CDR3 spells CSVRQGGNSPLHF. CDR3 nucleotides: TGCAGCGTTCGCCAGGGAGGTAATTCACCCCTCCACTTT.

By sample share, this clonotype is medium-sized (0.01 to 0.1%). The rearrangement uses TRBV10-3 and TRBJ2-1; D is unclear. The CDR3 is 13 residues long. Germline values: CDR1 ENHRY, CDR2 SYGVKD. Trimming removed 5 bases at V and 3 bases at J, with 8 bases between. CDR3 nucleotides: TGTGCCATCAGTATCACAAACTACAATGAGCAGTTCTTC. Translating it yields CAISITNYNEQFF.

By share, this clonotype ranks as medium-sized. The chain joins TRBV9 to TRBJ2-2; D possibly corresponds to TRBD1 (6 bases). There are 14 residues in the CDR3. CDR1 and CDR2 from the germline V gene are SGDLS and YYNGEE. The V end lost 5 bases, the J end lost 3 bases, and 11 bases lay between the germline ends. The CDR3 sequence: CASRAKGDTGELFF. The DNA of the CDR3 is TGTGCCAGCAGGGCGAAGGGGGACACCGGGGAGCTGTTTTTT.

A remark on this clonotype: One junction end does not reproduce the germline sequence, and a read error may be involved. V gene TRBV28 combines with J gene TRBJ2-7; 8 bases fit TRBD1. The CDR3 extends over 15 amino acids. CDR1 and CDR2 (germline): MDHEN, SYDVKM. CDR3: CACRGIRDRTYEQYF. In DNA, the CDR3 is TGTGCCTGCAGGGGGATCCGGGACAGGACCTACGAGCAGTACTTC.